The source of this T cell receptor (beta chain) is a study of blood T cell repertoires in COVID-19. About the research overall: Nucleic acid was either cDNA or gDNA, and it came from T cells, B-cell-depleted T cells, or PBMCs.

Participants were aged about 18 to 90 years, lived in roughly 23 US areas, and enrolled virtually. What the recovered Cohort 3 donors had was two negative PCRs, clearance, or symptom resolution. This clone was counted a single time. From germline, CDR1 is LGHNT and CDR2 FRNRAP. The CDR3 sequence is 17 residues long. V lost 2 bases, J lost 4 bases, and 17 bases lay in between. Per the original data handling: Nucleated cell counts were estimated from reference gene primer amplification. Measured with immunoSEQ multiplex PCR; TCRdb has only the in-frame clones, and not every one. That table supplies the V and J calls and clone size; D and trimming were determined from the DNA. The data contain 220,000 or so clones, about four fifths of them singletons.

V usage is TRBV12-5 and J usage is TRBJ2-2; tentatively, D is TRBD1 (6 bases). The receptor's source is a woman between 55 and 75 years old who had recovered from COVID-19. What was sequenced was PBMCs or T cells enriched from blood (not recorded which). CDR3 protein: CASGLSLDSSGTGELFF. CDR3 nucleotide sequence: TGTGCTAGTGGTTTGTCCCTGGACAGTTCGGGCACCGGGGAGCTGTTTTTT.